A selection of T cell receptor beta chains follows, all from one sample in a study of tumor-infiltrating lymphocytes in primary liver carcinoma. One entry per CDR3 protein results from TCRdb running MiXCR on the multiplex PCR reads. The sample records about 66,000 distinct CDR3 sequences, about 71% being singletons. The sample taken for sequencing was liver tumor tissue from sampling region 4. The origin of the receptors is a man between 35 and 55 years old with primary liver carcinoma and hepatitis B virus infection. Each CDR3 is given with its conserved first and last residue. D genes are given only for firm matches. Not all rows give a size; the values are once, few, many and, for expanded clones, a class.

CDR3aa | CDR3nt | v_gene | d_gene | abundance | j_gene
CASSNMGWESEARF | TGTGCCAGTAGCAATATGGGGTGGGAGTCCGAAGCTCGCTTT | TRBV11-2 | . | . | TRBJ1-1
CASSQKGGVQRTEAFF | TGCGCCAGCAGCCAAAAAGGGGGCGTACAGCGGACTGAAGCCTTCTTT | TRBV4-1 | TRBD1 | . | TRBJ1-1
CSVADTRELFF | TGCAGCGTTGCTGACACCAGGGAGCTGTTTTTT | TRBV29-1 | . | . | TRBJ2-2
CANSLYQQDSEQFF | TGTGCCAACAGCTTATACCAGCAAGATAGTGAGCAGTTCTTC | TRBV11-2 | . | . | TRBJ2-1
CASNLALGRANTGELFF | TGTGCCAGCAACTTAGCATTAGGAAGGGCGAACACCGGTGAGCTATTTTTT | TRBV11-2 | . | . | TRBJ2-2
CASSPRGRRNEQFF | TGTGCCAGCAGTCCCCGGGGGCGGCGGAATGAGCAGTTCTTC | TRBV12-3/TRBV12-4 | . | . | TRBJ2-1
CASSLATHHLRTEQYF | TGTGCCAGCAGCTTAGCTACCCACCATCTCCGTACGGAGCAGTACTTC | TRBV7-6 | . | few | TRBJ2-7
CASSSAVGGEKLFF | TGTGCCAGCAGCTCAGCGGTTGGGGGCGAAAAACTGTTTTTT | TRBV11-2 | . | . | TRBJ1-4
CASSLNPHTGGDEQYF | TGTGCCAGCAGTCTTAACCCTCATACAGGGGGTGACGAGCAGTATTTC | TRBV12-3/TRBV12-4 | TRBD1 | . | TRBJ2-7
CASTSSLRTSFDEQFF | TGTGCCAGCACTTCTTCCCTGCGGACCTCGTTCGATGAGCAGTTTTTT | TRBV6-5 | . | . | TRBJ2-1
CARSPGWWYEQSF | TGCGCCAGGAGCCCGGGATGGTGGTATGAGCAGTCCTTC | TRBV4-1 | . | once | TRBJ2-1
CDSRPWTGSSYEQYF | TGTGACAGCAGGCCCTGGACTGGGAGCTCCTACGAGCAGTACTTC | TRBV12-3/TRBV12-4 | . | . | TRBJ2-7
CANSLTGSGEYEQYF | TGTGCCAACAGCTTAACGGGATCGGGAGAATACGAGCAGTATTTC | TRBV11-1 | . | . | TRBJ2-7
CASSYSCLGPTNEKLFF | . | TRBV6-5 | . | . | TRBJ1-4
CSVEGGTGVHNEQFF | TGCAGCGTTGAAGGTGGGACAGGGGTCCACAATGAGCAGTTCTTC | TRBV29-1 | TRBD1 | many | TRBJ2-1
CASATGVESQSYNEQFF | TGTGCCAGCGCTACTGGGGTAGAATCCCAGTCCTACAATGAGCAGTTCTTC | TRBV6-4 | . | . | TRBJ2-1
CTSSSDSGSQETQYF | TGCACCAGCAGTTCGGATAGCGGGAGTCAAGAGACCCAGTACTTC | TRBV5-1 | TRBD2 | . | TRBJ2-5
CASSPTGRADTQYF | TGTGCCAGCAGCCCCACGGGCCGGGCAGATACGCAGTATTTT | TRBV11-2 | . | . | TRBJ2-3
CASSTQAGASNEKLFF | TGTGCCAGCAGCACTCAGGCAGGGGCCAGTAATGAAAAACTGTTCTTT | TRBV7-9 | . | . | TRBJ1-4
CGNSLNTEAFF | TGTGGCAACAGCTTAAACACTGAAGCTTTCTTT | TRBV5-4 | . | . | TRBJ1-1
CTSNPGGGTESPLHF | TGTACCAGCAATCCAGGAGGGGGGACAGAGTCACCCCTCCACTTT | TRBV12-3/TRBV12-4 | TRBD1 | . | TRBJ1-6
CASRTGGFNQPQHF | TGTGCCAGCAGGACAGGGGGCTTTAATCAGCCCCAGCATTTT | TRBV6-5 | TRBD1 | . | TRBJ1-5
CASSRTRDYSYEQYF | TGTGCCAGCAGTCGGACCCGGGACTACTCCTACGAGCAGTACTTC | TRBV5-6 | TRBD2 | many | TRBJ2-7
CASSQEAPGTGRYEQYF | TGCGCCAGCAGCCAAGAAGCACCCGGGACAGGGCGGTACGAGCAGTACTTC | TRBV4-3 | TRBD1 | many | TRBJ2-7
CASSYLTSGIAKNIQYF | TGCGCCAGCAGTTACTTGACGTCAGGGATCGCCAAAAACATTCAGTACTTC | TRBV6-6 | . | . | TRBJ2-4
CASSRDFYNEQFF | TGTGCCAGCAGTCGAGACTTCTACAATGAGCAGTTCTTC | TRBV6-6 | . | . | TRBJ2-1
CANSLAAGIGRTEAFF | TGTGCCAACAGCTTGGCCGCGGGGATAGGGAGGACTGAAGCTTTCTTT | TRBV5-5 | . | . | TRBJ1-1
CVSSWASGRGLGEQYF | TGTGTCAGCAGCTGGGCCAGCGGGAGAGGGTTGGGCGAGCAGTACTTC | TRBV7-9 | TRBD2 | . | TRBJ2-7
CASSFSTGGIRDKQYF | TGTGCCAGCAGTTTTTCGACAGGGGGTATTAGGGACAAGCAGTACTTC | TRBV28 | TRBD1 | . | TRBJ2-7
CASSQVGTSGSGANVLTF | TGTGCCAGCAGCCAAGTTGGGACTAGCGGTTCTGGGGCCAACGTCCTGACTTTC | TRBV4-2 | TRBD2 | few | TRBJ2-6
CDSSLDGFANEKLVF | TGTGACAGCAGCTTAGACGGGTTCGCTAATGAAAAATTGGTTTTT | TRBV11-2 | . | . | TRBJ1-4
CASRLGLSMFTDTQYF | TGCGCCAGCAGGTTAGGACTGAGCATGTTCACAGATACGCAGTATTTT | TRBV5-1 | . | many | TRBJ2-3
CASGLAGGSTYTQYF | TGTGCCAGCGGCTTAGCGGGAGGAAGCACATATACGCAGTATTTT | TRBV11-1 | TRBD2 | . | TRBJ2-3
CSVNSERATYEQYF | TGCAGCGTCAATAGCGAGAGAGCCACCTACGAGCAGTACTTC | TRBV29-1 | . | . | TRBJ2-7
CASSRETGPTYEQYF | TGCGCCAGCAGTCGAGAGACGGGCCCGACCTACGAGCAGTACTTC | TRBV12-3/TRBV12-4 | . | . | TRBJ2-7
CASSQDPRAGQGETQYF | TGCGCCAGCAGCCAAGATCCTAGGGCAGGCCAAGGGGAGACCCAGTACTTC | TRBV4-1 | . | many | TRBJ2-5
CANSLTRTSTSTDTQYF | TGTGCCAACAGCTTGACTCGAACCAGTACTAGCACAGATACGCAGTATTTT | TRBV5-4 | . | . | TRBJ2-3
CASSSLTGGFETQYF | TGCGCCAGCAGCTCGCTAACGGGAGGGTTTGAGACCCAGTACTTC | TRBV5-1 | TRBD2 | . | TRBJ2-5
CASSVGLERETQYF | TGTGCCAGCAGCGTAGGCCTCGAGAGAGAGACCCAGTACTTC | TRBV9 | . | . | TRBJ2-5
CASSSVAGETYEQYF | TGTGCTAGCAGCTCAGTAGCGGGAGAAACCTACGAGCAGTACTTC | TRBV11-2 | TRBD2 | . | TRBJ2-7
CVNSQGNRNYGYTF | TGCGTCAACAGCCAAGGGAACAGGAACTATGGCTACACCTTC | TRBV4-1 | . | . | TRBJ1-2
CASREAGVGPGELFF | TGTGCCAGCAGAGAAGCGGGAGTAGGGCCCGGGGAGCTGTTTTTT | TRBV6-2/TRBV6-3 | TRBD2 | many | TRBJ2-2
CASNQDVCNQPQHF | TGCGCCAGCAACCAAGACGTATGCAATCAGCCCCAGCATTTT | TRBV4-3 | . | once | TRBJ1-5
CAARGSEGWHEQYF | TGTGCCGCAAGGGGTAGCGAGGGGTGGCACGAGCAGTACTTC | TRBV6-2/TRBV6-3 | . | . | TRBJ2-7
CANRVVVDIYSNQPQHF | TGTGCCAACAGGGTTGTAGTGGACATATATAGCAATCAGCCCCAGCATTTT | TRBV6-6 | . | . | TRBJ1-5
CASSRRLGAGTEAFF | TGTGCCAGCAGCCGTCGACTGGGGGCTGGGACTGAAGCTTTCTTT | TRBV14 | . | many | TRBJ1-1
CASSWGGRDLDEQYF | TGTGCCAGCAGTTGGGGCGGGAGGGACTTAGACGAGCAATACTTC | TRBV6-5 | TRBD2 | . | TRBJ2-7
CASNPADTNGRATDTQYF | TGCGCCAGCAACCCGGCCGATACTAACGGAAGGGCCACAGATACGCAGTATTTT | TRBV4-3 | . | . | TRBJ2-3
CASRLVLEDTQYF | TGTGCCAGCAGGTTAGTTCTGGAAGATACCCAATACTTC | TRBV11-2 | . | . | TRBJ2-5
CASNLVGENIQYF | TGTGCCAGCAACTTAGTGGGGGAGAACATTCAGTACTTC | TRBV7-8 | . | . | TRBJ2-4
CSVKFSGNTIYF | TGCAGCGTAAAGTTTAGTGGAAACACCATATATTTT | TRBV29-1 | . | many | TRBJ1-3
CASSLGHSDNEQFF | TGTGCCAGCAGCCTAGGGCACAGCGACAATGAGCAGTTCTTC | TRBV4-2 | . | large | TRBJ2-1
CASSQDGLVSTEQYF | TGCGCCAGCAGCCAAGATGGGCTAGTAAGTACCGAGCAGTACTTC | TRBV4-2 | . | once | TRBJ2-7
CASNLLLEETQYF | TGTGCCAGCAACTTACTTCTGGAAGAGACTCAGTACTTC | TRBV11-2 | . | . | TRBJ2-5
CASSQDWPGPGYTF | TGCGCCAGCAGCCAAGACTGGCCGGGGCCTGGCTACACCTTC | TRBV4-3 | . | few | TRBJ1-2